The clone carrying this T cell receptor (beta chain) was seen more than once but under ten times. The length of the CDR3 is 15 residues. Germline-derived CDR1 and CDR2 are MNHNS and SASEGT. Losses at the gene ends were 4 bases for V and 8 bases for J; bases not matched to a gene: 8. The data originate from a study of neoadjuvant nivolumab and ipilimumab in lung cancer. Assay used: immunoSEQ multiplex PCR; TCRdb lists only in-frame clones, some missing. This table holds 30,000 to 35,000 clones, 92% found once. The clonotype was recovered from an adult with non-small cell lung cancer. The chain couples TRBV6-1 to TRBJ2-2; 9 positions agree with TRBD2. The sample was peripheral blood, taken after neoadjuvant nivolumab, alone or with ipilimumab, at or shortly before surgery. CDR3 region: CASSGRREGPGELFF. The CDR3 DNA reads TGTGCCAGCAGTGGGCGGCGGGAGGGCCCGGGGGAGCTGTTTTTT.